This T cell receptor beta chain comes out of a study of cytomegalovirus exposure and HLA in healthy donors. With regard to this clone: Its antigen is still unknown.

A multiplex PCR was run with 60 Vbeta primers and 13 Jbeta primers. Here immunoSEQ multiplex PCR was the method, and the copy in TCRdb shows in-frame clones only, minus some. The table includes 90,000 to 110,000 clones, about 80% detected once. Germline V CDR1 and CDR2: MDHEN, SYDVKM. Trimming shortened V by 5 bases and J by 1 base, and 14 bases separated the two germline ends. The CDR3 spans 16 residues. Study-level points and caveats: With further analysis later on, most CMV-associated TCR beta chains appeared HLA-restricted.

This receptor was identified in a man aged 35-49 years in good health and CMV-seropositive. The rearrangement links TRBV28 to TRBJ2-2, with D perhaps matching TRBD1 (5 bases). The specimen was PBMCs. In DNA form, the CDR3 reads TGTGCCAGCAGTCCGGCAGGGCATCAGAACACCGGGGAGCTGTTTTTT. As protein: CASSPAGHQNTGELFF.